The rows below give T cell receptor beta chains drawn from one sample of a study of technical replicates of blood from several donors. Measured with immunoSEQ multiplex PCR; TCRdb has only the in-frame clones, and not every one. The profile shows about 50,000 clones, approximately 95% of them singletons. Sequenced input: T cells isolated from PBMCs. These receptors all come from a human donor in good health. The CDR3 runs from the conserved cysteine through the conserved F or W. The D gene is left open where the match is weak. Some rows have no size entry. The others give once, few or many, or a class for an expanded clone.

v_gene	abundance	len	d_gene	j_gene	CDR3aa	CDR3nt
TRBV10-1	few	13	-	TRBJ1-1	CASSAGANTEAFF	TGCGCCAGCAGTGCAGGGGCCAACACTGAAGCTTTCTTT
TRBV7-2	once	14	TRBD2	TRBJ2-7	CASREAGVLYEQYF	TGTGCCAGCAGAGAAGCGGGAGTTCTCTACGAGCAGTACTTC
TRBV28	-	13	TRBD1	TRBJ1-1	CASRQTGVAEAFF	TGTGCCAGCAGGCAAACAGGGGTGGCTGAAGCTTTCTTT
TRBV7-9	-	13	TRBD2	TRBJ2-7	CASSPGRDREQYF	TGTGCCAGCAGCCCGGGGAGGGATCGCGAGCAGTACTTC
TRBV5-6	-	13	-	TRBJ1-5	CASSFGGDQPQHF	TGTGCCAGCAGCTTTGGGGGGGATCAGCCCCAGCATTTT
TRBV9	-	16	-	TRBJ2-1	CASSVRTGYSYNEQFF	TGTGCCAGCAGCGTAAGAACAGGCTACTCCTACAATGAGCAGTTCTTC
TRBV28	-	17	TRBD1	TRBJ1-2	CASSSHREEQGRDGYTF	TGTGCCAGCAGTTCCCACCGAGAGGAACAGGGGCGAGATGGCTACACCTTC
TRBV7-8	-	17	TRBD2	TRBJ2-7	CASSHDSGTSRAYEQYF	TGTGCCAGCAGCCACGATAGTGGGACTAGCAGGGCCTACGAGCAGTACTTC
TRBV28	-	13	TRBD1	TRBJ1-1	CASSGTGVRSAFF	TGTGCCAGCAGCGGGACAGGGGTTCGATCAGCTTTCTTT
TRBV7-9	-	13	-	TRBJ1-2	CASSLGEGNGYTF	TGTGCCAGCAGCTTAGGTGAGGGTAACGGCTACACCTTC
TRBV7-9	-	15	-	TRBJ1-5	CASSFYYGSNQPQHF	TGTGCCAGCAGCTTCTACTACGGTAGCAATCAGCCCCAGCATTTT
TRBV7-8	-	17	TRBD2	TRBJ2-1	CASSLGLAGGPYNEQFF	TGTGCCAGCAGCTTAGGACTAGCGGGAGGCCCCTACAATGAGCAGTTCTTC
TRBV4-2	few	15	TRBD2	TRBJ2-2	CASSQSGSVGGELFF	TGTGCCAGCAGCCAAAGCGGGAGCGTCGGCGGGGAGCTGTTTTTT
TRBV30	-	15	TRBD2	TRBJ2-3	CAWSVIAGITDTQYF	TGTGCCTGGTCCGTAATAGCGGGGATCACAGATACGCAGTATTTT
TRBV28	-	11	-	TRBJ2-3	CASSNTDTQYF	TGTGCCAGCAGCAACACAGATACGCAGTATTTT
TRBV9	-	12	-	TRBJ1-2	CASSVGGNGYTF	TGTGCCAGCAGCGTTGGGGGGAATGGCTACACCTTC
TRBV5-6	-	13	TRBD1	TRBJ1-1	CASSYYRGNEAFF	TGTGCCAGCAGCTACTACAGGGGAAATGAAGCTTTCTTT
TRBV18	-	16	TRBD2	TRBJ2-1	CASSPITSGSLNEQFF	TGTGCCAGCTCACCAATTACTAGCGGGAGTCTCAATGAGCAGTTCTTC
TRBV19	-	14	TRBD2	TRBJ2-7	CASREGGPSYEQYF	TGTGCCAGTAGGGAGGGAGGGCCCTCCTACGAGCAGTACTTC
TRBV19	-	15	-	TRBJ2-2	CASIDWRANTGELFF	TGTGCCAGTATAGATTGGAGGGCGAACACCGGGGAGCTGTTTTTT
TRBV9	-	15	TRBD1	TRBJ1-4	CASSGDRVFGEKLFF	TGTGCCAGCAGCGGTGACAGGGTATTTGGCGAAAAACTGTTTTTT
TRBV4-3	once	12	TRBD1	TRBJ2-3	CASSQRQGSQYF	TGCGCCAGTAGCCAAAGACAGGGCTCGCAGTATTTT
TRBV11-2	-	17	TRBD1	TRBJ1-2	CASRRPGQGAPNYGYTF	TGTGCCAGCAGACGACCGGGACAGGGGGCGCCTAACTATGGCTACACCTTC
TRBV11-3	-	12	TRBD1	TRBJ2-7	CASGGQGNEQYF	TGTGCCAGCGGGGGACAGGGTAACGAGCAGTACTTC
TRBV6-6	-	14	TRBD1	TRBJ2-7	CASSYGGTGAEQYF	TGTGCCAGCAGTTACGGGGGGACAGGGGCCGAGCAGTACTTC
TRBV11-2	-	17	-	TRBJ1-4	CASSLDLQLATNEKLFF	TGTGCCAGCAGCTTAGATTTGCAACTTGCAACTAATGAAAAACTGTTTTTT
TRBV27	-	14	-	TRBJ2-7	CASSFGPSSHEQYF	TGTGCCAGCAGTTTTGGTCCTAGTTCCCACGAGCAGTACTTC
TRBV9	-	18	TRBD2	TRBJ2-1	CASSLEGTSGLVLHEQFF	TGTGCCAGCAGCCTAGAGGGGACTAGTGGTCTCGTATTACATGAGCAGTTCTTC
TRBV5-8	once	14	-	TRBJ1-2	CASSSPTGLYGYTF	TGTGCCAGCAGCAGCCCAACAGGCCTCTATGGCTACACCTTC
TRBV10-3	-	15	-	TRBJ1-2	CAISESRYQGHGYTF	TGTGCCATCAGTGAGTCGAGGTATCAGGGGCATGGCTACACCTTC
TRBV4-3	-	15	-	TRBJ2-2	CASSQVLLTSGELFF	TGCGCCAGCAGCCAAGTACTCCTTACTTCCGGGGAGCTGTTTTTT
TRBV2	-	14	TRBD1	TRBJ2-1	CASRRGLVYHEQFF	TGTGCCAGCAGAAGGGGGCTAGTATATCATGAGCAGTTCTTC
TRBV4-2	-	18	-	TRBJ1-2	CASSQDPPAQENHYGYTF	TGTGCCAGCAGCCAAGATCCCCCCGCCCAGGAAAACCACTATGGCTACACCTTC
TRBV5-6	-	14	TRBD2	TRBJ2-7	CASSWGLAVYEQYF	TGTGCCAGCAGCTGGGGACTAGCGGTCTACGAGCAGTACTTC
TRBV4-3	-	16	TRBD2	TRBJ2-7	CASSQDIASGSYEQYF	TGCGCCAGCAGCCAAGATATAGCTAGCGGCTCCTACGAGCAGTACTTC
TRBV2	-	14	TRBD1	TRBJ1-2	CASTRDRENYGYTF	TGTGCCAGCACCAGGGACAGGGAGAACTATGGCTACACCTTC
TRBV18	-	14	-	TRBJ1-1	CASSLREGNTEAFF	TGTGCCAGCTCACTACGAGAGGGAAACACTGAAGCTTTCTTT
TRBV10-3	-	13	TRBD2	TRBJ2-5	CASGAAGEETQYF	TGTGCCAGTGGAGCAGCGGGAGAAGAGACCCAGTACTTC
TRBV27	-	14	-	TRBJ2-1	CASRLDSSYNEQFF	TGTGCCAGCAGACTCGACTCATCCTACAATGAGCAGTTCTTC
TRBV7-9	-	15	TRBD2	TRBJ2-5	CASSLLAGVEETQYF	TGTGCCAGCAGCCTGCTAGCGGGAGTTGAAGAGACCCAGTACTTC
TRBV4-1	-	16	TRBD2	TRBJ2-7	CASSELKLAPTYEQYF	TGCGCCAGCAGCGAATTGAAACTAGCGCCTACCTACGAGCAGTACTTC
TRBV28	-	12	TRBD2	TRBJ2-1	CASSLQAGVAFF	TGTGCCAGCAGTTTACAAGCGGGAGTGGCGTTCTTC
TRBV5-4	few	14	-	TRBJ1-2	CASSLDTEGYGYTF	TGTGCCAGCAGCTTGGATACAGAAGGTTATGGCTACACCTTC
TRBV6-1	-	13	-	TRBJ1-1	CATRSLGNTEAFF	TGTGCCACGAGGTCTTTAGGGAACACTGAAGCTTTCTTT